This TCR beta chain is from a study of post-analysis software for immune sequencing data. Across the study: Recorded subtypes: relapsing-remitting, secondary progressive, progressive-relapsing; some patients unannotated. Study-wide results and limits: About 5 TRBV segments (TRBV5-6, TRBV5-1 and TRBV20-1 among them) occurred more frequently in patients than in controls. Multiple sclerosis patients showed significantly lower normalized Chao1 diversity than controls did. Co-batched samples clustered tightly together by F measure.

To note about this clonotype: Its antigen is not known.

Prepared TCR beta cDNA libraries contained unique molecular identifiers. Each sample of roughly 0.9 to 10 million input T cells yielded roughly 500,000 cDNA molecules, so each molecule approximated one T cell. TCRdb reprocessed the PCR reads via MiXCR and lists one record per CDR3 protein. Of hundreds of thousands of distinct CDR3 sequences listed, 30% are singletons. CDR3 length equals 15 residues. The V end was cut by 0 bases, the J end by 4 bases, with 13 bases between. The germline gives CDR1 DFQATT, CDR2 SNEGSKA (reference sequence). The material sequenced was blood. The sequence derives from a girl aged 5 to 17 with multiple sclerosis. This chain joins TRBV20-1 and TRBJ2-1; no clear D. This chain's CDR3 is CSARDPISLYNEQFF. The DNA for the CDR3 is TGCAGTGCTAGAGATCCTATTTCCCTATACAATGAGCAGTTCTTC.